This T cell receptor beta chain is from a study of shared clonotypes between healthy human individuals. Of note for this clone: No antigen is known for it.

TCRdb's copy holds only in-frame clones and misses some; the assay was immunoSEQ multiplex PCR. The sample comprises some 1.5 million clones, 98% of which are singletons, and less than 0.55% rests with the top ten. General study points: Generation probability values for non-shared clonotypes were lower than those for clonotypes shared by all four donors.

CDR3 length: 13 residues. V trimming: 7 bases; J trimming: 8 bases; junction bases outside the gene matches: 10. Germline CDR1 SEHNR, CDR2 FQNEAQ (reference sequence). Sequenced sample: naive CD4+ T cells sorted from blood. Subset: CD45RA+ positively selected. The receptor comes from a young man in good health. This rearrangement joins TRBV7-9 to TRBJ1-2; 7 bases match TRBD1. The CDR3 DNA reads as TGTGCCAGCAACCTAGGACAGGATGAAGGCTACACCTTC. The encoded protein is CASNLGQDEGYTF. The full variable domain, rest sourced from reference TRBV7-9 and TRBJ1-2, is DTGVSQNPRHKITKRGQNVTFRCDPISEHNRLYWYRQTLGQGPEFLTYFQNEAQLEKSRLLSDRFSAERPKGSFSTLEIQRTEQGDSAMYLCASNLGQDEGYTFGSGTRLTVV.